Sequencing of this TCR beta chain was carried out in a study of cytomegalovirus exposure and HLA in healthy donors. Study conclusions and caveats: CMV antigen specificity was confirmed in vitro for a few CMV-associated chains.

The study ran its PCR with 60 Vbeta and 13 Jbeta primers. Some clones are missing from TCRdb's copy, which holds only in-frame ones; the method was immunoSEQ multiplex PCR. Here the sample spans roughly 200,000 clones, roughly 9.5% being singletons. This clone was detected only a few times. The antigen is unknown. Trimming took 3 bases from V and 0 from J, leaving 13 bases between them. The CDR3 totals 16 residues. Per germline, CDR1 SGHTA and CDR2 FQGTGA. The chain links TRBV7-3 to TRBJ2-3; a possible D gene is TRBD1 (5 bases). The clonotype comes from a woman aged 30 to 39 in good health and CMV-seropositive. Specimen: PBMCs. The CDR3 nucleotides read TGTGCCAGCAGCTTCCAGGGCGGAGTTAGCACAGATACGCAGTATTTT. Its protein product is CASSFQGGVSTDTQYF.